This TCR beta chain was sequenced for a study of shared clonotypes between healthy human individuals (dated by TCRdb to the early 2020s). In terms of the full investigation: Three men and two women, aged 18 to 49 years, made up the cohort. For each donor, CD4 naive and CD4 memory were each given three plates, CD8 naive was given two plates, and CD8 memory was given one plate. To increase sequencing depth and limit assay-specific biases, different laboratories used diverse techniques to prepare libraries and sequence TCR repertoires. Between about 0.8 and 9 billion PBMCs per donor were obtained by leukapheresis. To estimate repertoire size and how much clonotypes are shared between individuals, the study performed deep sequencing of blood TCR repertoires from about five healthy adults. On the study overall, not on this receptor specifically: Across a few donors, about 5.2% of naive CD4, approximately 4% of naive CD8, around 2.1% of memory CD4, and about 0.4% of memory CD8 clonotypes were shared. Rarefaction of sorted-subset datasets indicated incomplete sequencing despite the large sequencing depth. Sampling was limited to blood, and TCR repertoires in tissue likely differ from TCR repertoires in blood. Higher generation probabilities were observed for clonotypes shared by all four sorted-subset donors than for non-shared clonotypes. Pairwise subsampling led to the expectation that sequencing depth would affect the degree of clonotype sharing among donors. The small number of donors limited the genetic and exposure-history diversity represented. Estimated clonotype richness was generally larger for naive than for memory subsets.

The CDR3 measures 16 amino acids from cysteine to phenylalanine. The DNA shown is the 48-base CDR3, in frame from base 1. The V end loses 5 bases and the J end loses 0 bases, and a stretch of 14 bases separates them. CDR1 and CDR2, per the germline V gene (reference sequence), are LNHDA and SQIVND. Regarding this clone: What this receptor recognizes is not known. It has no much larger one-base neighbor in the sample; base qualities were not kept.

Using the deep immunoSEQ assay, TCR CDR3 regions were amplified from genomic DNA by multiplex PCR. Extracted genomic DNA from each cell subset was distributed evenly across all wells of several immunoSEQ 96-well plates, and each plate was treated as a replicate. Each replicate PCR for sorted subsets received around 200 ng genomic DNA, equal to roughly 30,000 T cell genomes. Purified libraries were quantified with a Qubit 3.0 fluorometer, sized on a Bioanalyzer 2100, and re-quantified with the KAPA Library Quantification kit. Each immunoSEQ 96-well plate was sequenced on its own single-read 150-cycle Illumina NextSeq 550 flow cell. Per the source publication's procedure: Because the immunoSEQ output held only junctional sequences and lacked quality scores, the filtering could not match the filtering applied to full-length reads. To assign V/J genes and CDR3, sequences were annotated against IMGT germline references using PyIR, a Python wrapper for IgBLAST v1.9. Reads with weak V/J assignments (E-value above 1e-6), missing CDR3, stop codons, out-of-frame junctions, or ambiguous translated residues were removed. V3J clonotypes were defined by identical inferred V gene, J gene, and CDR3 amino acid sequence. Percentage overlap between repertoires was calculated by dividing the number of shared unique clonotypes by the size of the smaller repertoire. RTK rarefaction, the Chao1 estimator, and Recon v2.1 estimates of unobserved clonotypes were used to assess repertoire richness. Generation probabilities were computed with OLGA for all TCRbeta clonotypes obtained by the gDNA method from a few donors. TCRdb took over this immuneACCESS table, retaining in-frame rearrangements with V and J assigned. Such tables are incomplete; in checked studies, under half of the missing clones stem from an unresolved V gene, and the remainder is unexplained. The D gene and trimming were derived from the DNA, and the V and J assignments and clone size from that table. A total of a few million clones appear in this sample, around nine tenths of them only once. The biggest ten clones account for 0.11% to 0.15% of the sample.

Healthy HIV-negative adults with no recently reported acute infections or vaccinations were included as donors. Only Caucasian adults living in Nashville, Tennessee, USA were represented among the donors. Magnetic negative selection was used to enrich CD4+ T cells, after which naive cells were positively selected on CD45RA and the negative fraction became the memory subset. Blood was obtained by leukapheresis, after which PBMCs were separated by Ficoll-Histopaque density gradient centrifugation and cryopreserved in liquid nitrogen vapor phase. Analytical flow cytometry was used to check the purity and quantity of every magnetically sorted T cell population. Genomic DNA was isolated from each sorted fraction and quantified by UV absorbance on a Nanodrop 2000c.

The TCR sequence derives from a man aged 18 to 29 in good health. Sequenced sample: naive CD4+ T cells sorted from blood. The cell subset or site label corresponds to: CD45RA+ positively selected. The sequence links TRBV19 to TRBJ1-5; too little of a D gene remains to name it. The CDR3 region reads CASSVPGQLSNQPQHF. In nucleotides, the sequence is TGTGCCAGTAGTGTCCCGGGCCAACTTAGCAATCAGCCCCAGCATTTT.